This TCR beta chain was identified in a study of T cells in Graves' hyperthyroidism and ophthalmopathy. Not enrolled were patients with uncontrolled infection, other autoimmune disease, pregnancy or lactation. Using 10 ml of fresh peripheral blood, PBMCs were prepared. Authors of the study amplified TCR beta CDR3 regions from RNA transcripts. A first-round RT-PCR of the TCR CDR3 used the HTBI primer set. MiXCR, run by TCRdb on the multiplex PCR reads, gives a single entry per CDR3 protein. The sample yields 300,000 to 400,000 distinct CDR3 sequences, 14% seen once. Study-level results: A 13 V-J signature model discriminated ophthalmopathy versus stable hyperthyroidism. The majority of expanded thyroid clonotypes above 0.001 also appeared in blood.

After removal of 6 bases from V and 8 bases from J, the junction contained 8 bases not matched to a gene. The CDR3 length is 13 residues. Regarding this clonotype: Antigen unknown.

The rearrangement uses TRBV12-3 or TRBV12-4 and TRBJ1-2, with 8 bases that match TRBD1. The clonotype was recovered from a woman aged 30 to 39 with Graves' ophthalmopathy. Sample: blood. Here the CDR3 reads CASSLTGAGGYTF. The CDR3 DNA reads TGTGCCAGCAGCTTGACAGGGGCGGGGGGCTACACCTTC.